Listed below are T cell receptor beta chains from one sample, sequenced in a study of T cell changes during pregnancy in multiple sclerosis. Sequencing used immunoSEQ multiplex PCR; TCRdb keeps in-frame clones, though not all of them. Here the sample spans approximately 90,000 clones, 90% to 95% being singletons. Source: peripheral blood, taken after pregnancy. All receptors derive from a female donor in good health, enrolled as a control in a pregnancy study. Both conserved end residues are part of each CDR3. A D gene is named only where the DNA matches it firmly. The size of a clone is reported for some rows only, either as once, few or many, or as a class for expanded clones.

d_gene: TRBD2
abundance: -
v_gene: TRBV5-1
j_gene: TRBJ2-5
CDR3nt: TGCGCCAGCAGCTTAAGGGGACTAGCGGGGCCTCAAGAGACCCAGTACTTC
CDR3aa: CASSLRGLAGPQETQYF

d_gene: TRBD1
abundance: -
v_gene: TRBV5-8
j_gene: TRBJ1-2
CDR3nt: TGTGCCAGCAGCTTGCAGGCAGGGGGCAACTATGGCTACACCTTC
CDR3aa: CASSLQAGGNYGYTF

d_gene: -
abundance: -
v_gene: TRBV5-6
j_gene: TRBJ2-7
CDR3nt: TGTGCCAGCAGTTACGACACCTACGAGCAGTACTTC
CDR3aa: CASSYDTYEQYF

d_gene: TRBD2
abundance: -
v_gene: TRBV4-2
j_gene: TRBJ2-7
CDR3nt: TGTGCCAGCAGCCAAGAGATTAGCGGGGGGAAGGAGCAGTACTTC
CDR3aa: CASSQEISGGKEQYF

d_gene: TRBD1
abundance: -
v_gene: TRBV7-2
j_gene: TRBJ1-3
CDR3nt: TGTGCCACACAGGGGTATGGAAACACCATATATTTT
CDR3aa: CATQGYGNTIYF

d_gene: -
abundance: -
v_gene: TRBV9
j_gene: TRBJ1-3
CDR3nt: TGTGCCAGCAGCATGAGGCGATCCGGAAACACCATATATTTT
CDR3aa: CASSMRRSGNTIYF

d_gene: TRBD1
abundance: -
v_gene: TRBV19
j_gene: TRBJ1-5
CDR3nt: TGTGCCAGTACTTTGGACAGGGCTGGCCAGCCCCAGCATTTT
CDR3aa: CASTLDRAGQPQHF

d_gene: -
abundance: -
v_gene: TRBV6-4
j_gene: TRBJ2-3
CDR3nt: TGTGCGGCAGGGGCCTCTAGCACAGATACGCAGTATTTT
CDR3aa: CAAGASSTDTQYF

d_gene: TRBD1
abundance: -
v_gene: TRBV18
j_gene: TRBJ2-3
CDR3nt: TGTGCCAGCTCACAAACGACAGGGGCAGATACGCAGTATTTT
CDR3aa: CASSQTTGADTQYF

d_gene: -
abundance: -
v_gene: TRBV12-2
j_gene: TRBJ2-7
CDR3nt: TGTGCAAGTCGCTTAGCGGACGGGACCCCCGGGGGAGAGCAGTACTTC
CDR3aa: CASRLADGTPGGEQYF

d_gene: -
abundance: -
v_gene: TRBV28
j_gene: TRBJ2-2
CDR3nt: TGTGCCAGCAGTTTGAAAACGGACACCGGGGAGCTGTTTTTT
CDR3aa: CASSLKTDTGELFF

d_gene: -
abundance: -
v_gene: TRBV7-9
j_gene: TRBJ1-1
CDR3nt: TGTGCCAGCAGCTCTAACAGGGCCACTGAAGCTTTCTTT
CDR3aa: CASSSNRATEAFF

d_gene: -
abundance: -
v_gene: TRBV5-4
j_gene: TRBJ1-6
CDR3nt: TGTGCCAGCAGCTTGGCAGGGTCACGTTCACCCCTCCACTTT
CDR3aa: CASSLAGSRSPLHF

d_gene: -
abundance: once
v_gene: TRBV4-2
j_gene: TRBJ1-5
CDR3nt: TGTGCCAGCAGCCAAGGGCGGGGGGCCGGTCAGCCCCAGCATTTT
CDR3aa: CASSQGRGAGQPQHF

d_gene: -
abundance: once
v_gene: TRBV28
j_gene: TRBJ1-1
CDR3nt: TGTGCCAGCAGTCAGATGAACACTGAAGCTTTCTTT
CDR3aa: CASSQMNTEAFF

d_gene: TRBD2
abundance: -
v_gene: TRBV4-3
j_gene: TRBJ2-2
CDR3nt: TGCGCCAGCAGCCAAGAACGGCTAGCGGTCCAGGGGGAGCTGTTTTTT
CDR3aa: CASSQERLAVQGELFF

d_gene: -
abundance: -
v_gene: TRBV28
j_gene: TRBJ1-1
CDR3nt: TGTGCCAGCAGTTTAAACAGGGAACAAGCTTTCTTT
CDR3aa: CASSLNREQAFF

d_gene: -
abundance: -
v_gene: TRBV27
j_gene: TRBJ2-2
CDR3nt: TGTGCCAGCAGTCCCTCGGCAGGGTACAACACCGGGGAGCTGTTTTTT
CDR3aa: CASSPSAGYNTGELFF

d_gene: TRBD2
abundance: -
v_gene: TRBV6-4
j_gene: TRBJ2-1
CDR3nt: TGTGCCAGCAGTCCCTCTAGCGGGGGGGCCGATGAGCAGTTCTTC
CDR3aa: CASSPSSGGADEQFF

d_gene: -
abundance: once
v_gene: TRBV6-5
j_gene: TRBJ1-1
CDR3nt: TGTGCCAGCAGTTTCGACGGGGGGAGAAACACTGAAGCTTTCTTT
CDR3aa: CASSFDGGRNTEAFF

d_gene: TRBD2
abundance: -
v_gene: TRBV4-1
j_gene: TRBJ2-4
CDR3nt: TGCGCCAGCAGCCAAGCCGGACTAGCGGGGGGTTACTCCCAGTACTTC
CDR3aa: CASSQAGLAGGYSQYF

d_gene: -
abundance: -
v_gene: TRBV4-3
j_gene: TRBJ1-5
CDR3nt: TGCGCCAGCAGCCAAGAATACCCTACCTCAGGGTCGATTCAGCCCCAGCATTTT
CDR3aa: CASSQEYPTSGSIQPQHF

d_gene: TRBD1
abundance: -
v_gene: TRBV19
j_gene: TRBJ2-3
CDR3nt: TGTGCCAGTGGACTTAGACAGGGAAGGGCGTCTACGCAGTATTTT
CDR3aa: CASGLRQGRASTQYF

d_gene: -
abundance: -
v_gene: TRBV5-1
j_gene: TRBJ1-2
CDR3nt: TGCGCCAGCAGCTCGGACTTTGGCTACACCTTC
CDR3aa: CASSSDFGYTF

d_gene: TRBD1
abundance: -
v_gene: TRBV7-6
j_gene: TRBJ2-7
CDR3nt: TGTGCCAGCAGCACCCGACAGGGGGTGATCGTCTACGAGCAGTACTTC
CDR3aa: CASSTRQGVIVYEQYF

d_gene: TRBD2
abundance: -
v_gene: TRBV10-3
j_gene: TRBJ2-5
CDR3nt: TGTGCCACCGGGGGGGAGGGAGAGACCCAGTACTTC
CDR3aa: CATGGEGETQYF

d_gene: -
abundance: -
v_gene: TRBV6-5
j_gene: TRBJ2-7
CDR3nt: TGTGCCAGCAGTTACTGGCAGTCCTACGAGCAGTACTTC
CDR3aa: CASSYWQSYEQYF

d_gene: TRBD1
abundance: -
v_gene: TRBV30
j_gene: TRBJ2-7
CDR3nt: TGTGCCTGGACCCGACAGGGGGCCAACGAGCAGTACTTC
CDR3aa: CAWTRQGANEQYF

d_gene: -
abundance: -
v_gene: TRBV7-8
j_gene: TRBJ1-6
CDR3nt: TGTGCCAGCAGCTCCTGGTCGGCAGCGGCGAATTCACCCCTCCACTTT
CDR3aa: CASSSWSAAANSPLHF

d_gene: TRBD1
abundance: -
v_gene: TRBV10-3
j_gene: TRBJ2-5
CDR3nt: TGTGCCATCAGTGAAGGGAGAGGGACAGGGCTCCCCCAAGAGACCCAGTACTTC
CDR3aa: CAISEGRGTGLPQETQYF

d_gene: TRBD1
abundance: -
v_gene: TRBV28
j_gene: TRBJ1-1
CDR3nt: TGTGCCAGCAGTTTCTCAGGGACAGGGGACACTGAAGCTTTCTTT
CDR3aa: CASSFSGTGDTEAFF

d_gene: TRBD1
abundance: -
v_gene: TRBV6-1
j_gene: TRBJ1-4
CDR3nt: TGTGCCAGCCGAACAGGGGGTTCAACTAATGAAAAACTGTTTTTT
CDR3aa: CASRTGGSTNEKLFF

d_gene: -
abundance: -
v_gene: TRBV5-8
j_gene: TRBJ1-1
CDR3nt: TGTGCCAGCACCTGGGGGCGGAACACTGAAGCTTTCTTT
CDR3aa: CASTWGRNTEAFF

d_gene: TRBD2
abundance: -
v_gene: TRBV29-1
j_gene: TRBJ2-5
CDR3nt: TGCAGCGTTGAAAGGCTAGCGGACCTCAGGACCCAGTACTTC
CDR3aa: CSVERLADLRTQYF

d_gene: -
abundance: -
v_gene: TRBV2
j_gene: TRBJ1-6
CDR3nt: TGTGCCAGCAGTGAGAGACAGTCATCCCAGTCACCCCTCCACTTT
CDR3aa: CASSERQSSQSPLHF

d_gene: TRBD2
abundance: -
v_gene: TRBV6-5
j_gene: TRBJ2-1
CDR3nt: TGTGCCAGCAGTGGATTAGCGGGGGTAGGCTATGAGCAGTTCTTC
CDR3aa: CASSGLAGVGYEQFF

d_gene: -
abundance: -
v_gene: TRBV29-1
j_gene: TRBJ1-2
CDR3nt: TGCAGCGTTGATCAGGGTACCTTTGGCTACACCTTC
CDR3aa: CSVDQGTFGYTF

d_gene: -
abundance: -
v_gene: TRBV27
j_gene: TRBJ1-1
CDR3nt: TGTGCCAGCAGTTTTCCGGGGGGAACTGAAGCTTTCTTT
CDR3aa: CASSFPGGTEAFF

d_gene: -
abundance: -
v_gene: TRBV12-5
j_gene: TRBJ2-3
CDR3nt: TGTGCTAGTGGTTTGGGCAGGGTGGGAGATACGCAGTATTTT
CDR3aa: CASGLGRVGDTQYF

d_gene: -
abundance: -
v_gene: TRBV27
j_gene: TRBJ1-1
CDR3nt: TGTGCCAGCAGCCTGCGGGGGGCGGCCACTGAAGCTTTCTTT
CDR3aa: CASSLRGAATEAFF

d_gene: -
abundance: -
v_gene: TRBV4-1
j_gene: TRBJ1-1
CDR3nt: TGCGCCAGCAGCCCCCGGGGAACAGCCAACACTGAAGCTTTCTTT
CDR3aa: CASSPRGTANTEAFF

d_gene: -
abundance: once
v_gene: TRBV2
j_gene: TRBJ2-7
CDR3nt: TGTGCCAGCAGTGAATGGGGCAACTCCTACGAGCAGTACTTC
CDR3aa: CASSEWGNSYEQYF

d_gene: -
abundance: -
v_gene: TRBV19
j_gene: TRBJ1-1
CDR3nt: TGTGCCAGTAACATTCGGGGCACTGAAGCTTTCTTT
CDR3aa: CASNIRGTEAFF

d_gene: TRBD1
abundance: -
v_gene: TRBV19
j_gene: TRBJ2-7
CDR3nt: TGTGCCAGTAGGTCCGACAGGGACGCCTACGAGCAGTACTTC
CDR3aa: CASRSDRDAYEQYF

d_gene: TRBD1
abundance: -
v_gene: TRBV11-2
j_gene: TRBJ2-2
CDR3nt: TGTGCCAGCAGCAATGAGGGACAGGGTGTTCTAGCCGGGGAGCTGTTTTTT
CDR3aa: CASSNEGQGVLAGELFF

d_gene: TRBD1
abundance: -
v_gene: TRBV28
j_gene: TRBJ2-6
CDR3nt: TGTGCCAGCAGTTCCACGGACAGGGGGCCCTCTGGGGCCAACGTCCTGACTTTC
CDR3aa: CASSSTDRGPSGANVLTF

d_gene: TRBD1
abundance: -
v_gene: TRBV4-3
j_gene: TRBJ1-1
CDR3nt: TGCGCCAGCAGCCAAATCCTTGGGACAGCCACTGAAGCTTTCTTT
CDR3aa: CASSQILGTATEAFF

d_gene: -
abundance: once
v_gene: TRBV10-3
j_gene: TRBJ1-3
CDR3nt: TGTGCCATCGGAGGGACTACCTTCTCTGGAAACACCATATATTTT
CDR3aa: CAIGGTTFSGNTIYF

d_gene: -
abundance: few
v_gene: TRBV2
j_gene: TRBJ1-4
CDR3nt: TGTGCCAGCAGGACAGCTAATGAAAAACTGTTTTTT
CDR3aa: CASRTANEKLFF

d_gene: -
abundance: -
v_gene: TRBV7-9
j_gene: TRBJ1-6
CDR3nt: TGTGCCAGCAGCCCGCAAAGGGGGTGGAATTCACCCCTCCACTTT
CDR3aa: CASSPQRGWNSPLHF

d_gene: TRBD1
abundance: -
v_gene: TRBV4-3
j_gene: TRBJ1-2
CDR3nt: TGCGCCAGCAGCCAATCCCCTGACAGGGCGGCGGATGGCTACACCTTC
CDR3aa: CASSQSPDRAADGYTF

d_gene: TRBD1
abundance: -
v_gene: TRBV19
j_gene: TRBJ2-2
CDR3nt: TGTGCCAGCCTCCGGGACAGGGGTTCCGTCGGCGGGGAGCTGTTTTTT
CDR3aa: CASLRDRGSVGGELFF

d_gene: -
abundance: -
v_gene: TRBV5-5
j_gene: TRBJ1-5
CDR3nt: TGTGCCAGCAGCCCAGCCTGGGGAGGTAGGAGCAATCAGCCCCAGCATTTT
CDR3aa: CASSPAWGGRSNQPQHF